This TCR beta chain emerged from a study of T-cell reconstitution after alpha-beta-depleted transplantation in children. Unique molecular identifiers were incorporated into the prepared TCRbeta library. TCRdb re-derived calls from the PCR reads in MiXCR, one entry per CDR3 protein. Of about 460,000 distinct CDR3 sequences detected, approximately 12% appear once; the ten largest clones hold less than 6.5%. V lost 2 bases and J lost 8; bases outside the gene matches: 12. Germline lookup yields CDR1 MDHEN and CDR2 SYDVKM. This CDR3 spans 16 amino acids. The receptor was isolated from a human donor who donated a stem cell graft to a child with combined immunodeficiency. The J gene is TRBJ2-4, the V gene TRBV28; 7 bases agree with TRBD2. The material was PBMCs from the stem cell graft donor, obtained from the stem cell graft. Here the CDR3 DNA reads TGTGCCAGCAGTTTAACGGGGGGACCTCTCCTCTACATTCAGTACTTC. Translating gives CASSLTGGPLLYIQYF.